This TCR beta chain was retrieved from a study of graft-versus-host responses after intestinal transplantation (dated by TCRdb to the early 2020s). About the investigation overall: Multivisceral, liver-intestinal, or isolated intestinal transplants were received by the recipients. Every recipient was given anti-thymocyte globulin induction, then maintenance tacrolimus and steroids for approximately 3 years. After intestinal transplantation, graft-versus-host and host-versus-graft alloreactive T cell clones were followed in the graft, circulation and bone marrow using bulk TCR-beta CDR3 sequencing. To identify alloreactive clones, pre-transplant mixed lymphocyte reaction products were sequenced and compared with unstimulated pre-transplant donor and recipient T cells. The cohort enrolled about two dozen intestinal transplant recipients, one of whom was a retransplant, and a few patients without pretransplant specimens were excluded. A peak of at least 4% donor T cells among recipient peripheral blood mononuclear cells was the definition used for donor T cell macrochimerism. Rather than going through the commercial service, samples from three later patients were sequenced in-house on an Illumina MiSeq and processed with MiXCR.

Dithiothreitol, EDTA incubations and collagenase D digestion were used to isolate intraepithelial and lamina propria lymphocytes from graft specimens. Bulk TCR-beta sequencing was performed on serial intestinal graft biopsy specimens collected as late as 600 days after transplant. With respect to this clone: No cognate antigen has been identified for it. Base qualities are not recorded, but no much larger clone differs from it by a single base.

Based on the germline V gene, the CDR1 and CDR2 sequences are SGHVS and FNYEAQ. The CDR3 has 14 amino acids, counting the end cysteine and phenylalanine. The only DNA kept is the CDR3, 42 bases in frame from the first base. V loses 2 bases at its end and J loses 3 bases; junction bases beyond the gene matches: 1. What the authors observed across the whole study: In the allografts of patients with donor T cell macrochimerism, GvH to HvG T cell clonal ratios were high. The relatively low number and heterogeneity of intestinal transplant patients limited the conclusions. GvH clones turned up in recipient bone marrow, with some appearing earlier in ileal mucosa or blood, a pattern consistent with an intestinal mucosal origin. Early after transplant, declines in HvG clones were associated with peak levels of circulating GvH clones.

Library preparation was by the immunoSEQ multiplex PCR assay. For most patients, genomic DNA was subjected to high-throughput TCR-beta CDR3 sequencing by Adaptive Biotechnologies. As for the authors' bioinformatics: Adaptive's ImmunoSEQ software was the source of the TCR sequencing data for approximately 18 patients, while a few other patients were processed with MiXCR and VDJtools. CDR3 nucleotide sequences shared by donor and recipient were removed because the origin of these sequences could not be assigned. To be classed as alloreactive, a clone needed at least 2-fold expansion over unstimulated cells and a minimum CFSE-low frequency of 0.002% (template counts) or 0.001% (read counts). Mappable clones were those detected in sequenced pre-transplant spleen, lymph node, or MLR CFSE-low populations of the donor or recipient. Cumulative frequency of alloreactive clones was calculated as a percentage of all sequences weighted by copy number. Held by TCRdb, this immuneACCESS table contains in-frame sequences only and omits some clones. Under half of the omission traces to an unresolved V gene where checked; the cause of the rest is unknown. V, J and clone size were drawn from that table, and D and trimming were deduced from the DNA. A total of some 66,000 clones appear in this sample, roughly nine tenths of them only once. Of the sample, approximately 1.6% is held by the ten largest clones.

This clonotype was obtained from a human patient who received an intestinal transplant, so some T cells may come from the graft donor. The chain joins TRBV7-6 to TRBJ2-7, with 10 bases matching TRBD1. Sequencing used ileum tissue, obtained roughly 390 days after transplant. The CDR3 sequence is CASSLRTGGYEQYF. The DNA sequence follows: TGTGCCAGCAGCTTACGGACAGGGGGCTACGAGCAGTACTTC.